The clone carrying this T cell receptor (beta chain) is medium-sized in the sample. Antigen unknown. This CDR3 has 16 residues. The V gene lost 6 bases and the J gene lost 0 bases, with 15 bases spanning the gap. The germline V gene encodes CDR1 LNHDA and CDR2 SQIVND (reference sequence). TRB rearrangements were amplified by multiplex PCR with BIOMED2 TRB-A/B primers. TCRdb processed the multiplex PCR reads anew with MiXCR; each CDR3 protein has one entry. The sample yields thousands of distinct CDR3 sequences, 20% to 30% seen once. This sample was taken from a study of T and B cells in COVID-19 patients. Study results and limitations: There were some 2,300 TCR clusters exclusive to the recovered cohort, 31 with low generation probability. Highly clonal in active COVID-19, TRB repertoires exceeded healthy-donor diversity and richness at recovery. Patients with COVID-19 reportedly showed strongly skewed T cell receptor beta variable and joining gene usage.

TRB was amplified from around 250-460 ng of blood genomic DNA. The sample comprised blood. This clonotype was obtained from a human donor with active COVID-19. The genes are TRBV19 and TRBJ1-5, with D uncertain. The CDR3 loop is CASSIKTDNSNQPQHF. For the CDR3, the DNA is TGTGCCAGTAGCATAAAAACAGACAATAGCAATCAGCCCCAGCATTTT.